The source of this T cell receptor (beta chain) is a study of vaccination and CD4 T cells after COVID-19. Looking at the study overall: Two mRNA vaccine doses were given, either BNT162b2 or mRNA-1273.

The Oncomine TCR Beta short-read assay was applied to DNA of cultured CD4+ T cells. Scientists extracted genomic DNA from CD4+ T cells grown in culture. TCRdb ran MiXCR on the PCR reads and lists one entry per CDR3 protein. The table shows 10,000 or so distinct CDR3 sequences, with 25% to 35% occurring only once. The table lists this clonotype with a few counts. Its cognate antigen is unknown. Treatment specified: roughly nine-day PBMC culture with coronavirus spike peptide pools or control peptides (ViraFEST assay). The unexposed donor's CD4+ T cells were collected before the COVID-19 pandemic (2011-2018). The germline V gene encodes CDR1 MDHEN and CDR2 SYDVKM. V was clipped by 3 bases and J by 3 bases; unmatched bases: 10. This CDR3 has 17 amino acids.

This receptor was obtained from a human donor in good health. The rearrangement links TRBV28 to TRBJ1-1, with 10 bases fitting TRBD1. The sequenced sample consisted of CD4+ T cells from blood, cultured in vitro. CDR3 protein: CASSFPDRGYIDTEAFF. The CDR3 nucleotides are TGTGCCAGCAGTTTCCCGGACAGGGGGTATATAGACACTGAAGCTTTCTTT.